The sequence of this T cell receptor beta chain was determined in a study of cytomegalovirus exposure and HLA in healthy donors. Looking at the study overall: A subsequent analysis reported that the 120 validation repertoires were produced on the same platform that had also been used for the roughly 700 first-cohort repertoires.

A single count supports this clone. The CDR3 has 16 residues. CDR1 and CDR2 from the germline V gene are SNHLY and FYNNEI. Trimming removed 6 bases from V and 0 bases from J, with 15 bases in between. TCRdb keeps only in-frame clones here, not all; method: immunoSEQ multiplex PCR. In the table there are over 110,000 clones, around nine tenths of which are singletons. Sequencing used PBMCs. The clonotype comes from a man in his late teens or twenties in good health and CMV-seropositive. This chain connects TRBV2 to TRBJ1-5, with a weak D call TRBD1 (6 bases). The CDR3 here is CASSPGVGYSNQPQHF. The DNA for the CDR3 is TGTGCCAGCAGCCCAGGGGTCGGATATAGCAATCAGCCCCAGCATTTT.